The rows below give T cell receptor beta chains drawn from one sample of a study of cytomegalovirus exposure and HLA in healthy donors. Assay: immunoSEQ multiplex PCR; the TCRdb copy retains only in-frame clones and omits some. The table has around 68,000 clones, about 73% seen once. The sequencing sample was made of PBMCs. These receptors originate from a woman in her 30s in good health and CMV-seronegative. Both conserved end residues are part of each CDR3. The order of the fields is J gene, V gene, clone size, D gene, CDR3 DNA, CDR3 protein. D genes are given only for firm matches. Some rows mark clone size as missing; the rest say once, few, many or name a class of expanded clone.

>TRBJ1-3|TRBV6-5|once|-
TGTGCCAGCAGACCGATCGGGACTGGAAACACCATATATTTT
CASRPIGTGNTIYF
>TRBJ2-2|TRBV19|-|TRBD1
TGTGCCAGTAGTATTGTTCGACAGGGGGCTGCCGGGGAGCTGTTTTTT
CASSIVRQGAAGELFF
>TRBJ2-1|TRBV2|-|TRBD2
TGTGCCAGCAGGACCTCAAACGGGGCTAGCGGGATTGAGCAGTTCTTC
CASRTSNGASGIEQFF
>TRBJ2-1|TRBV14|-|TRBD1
TGTGCCAGCAGCCAATTAGGACTCTCTGACAGGGCGGGTGAGCAGTTCTTC
CASSQLGLSDRAGEQFF
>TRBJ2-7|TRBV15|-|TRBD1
TGTGCCACCAGCAGAGGGACAGGGGGCTCCTACGAGCAGTACTTC
CATSRGTGGSYEQYF
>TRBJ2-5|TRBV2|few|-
TGTGCCAGCAGAACTGACAGGGAGGCCCAGTACTTC
CASRTDREAQYF
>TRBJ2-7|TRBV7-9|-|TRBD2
TGTGCCAGCGGGGCCGGCGGGACTACCTACGAGCAGTACTTC
CASGAGGTTYEQYF
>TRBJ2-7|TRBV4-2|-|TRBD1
TGTGCCAGCAGCCCCGCCGGGACAGCCTACGAGCAGTACTTC
CASSPAGTAYEQYF
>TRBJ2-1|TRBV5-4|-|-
TGTGCCAGCAGCTTGGATCAGGGGGGCTACAATGAGCAGTTCTTC
CASSLDQGGYNEQFF
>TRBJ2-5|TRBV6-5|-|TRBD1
TGTGCCAGCAGACAGGGGCAAGAGACCCAGTACTTC
CASRQGQETQYF
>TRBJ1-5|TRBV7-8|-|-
TGTGCCAGCAGCTTATCTCCGGCTCCAGGCCCAAGGCCCCAGCATTTT
CASSLSPAPGPRPQHF
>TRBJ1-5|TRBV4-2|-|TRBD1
TGTGCCAGCAGCCAAGATCCCGGGACAGGGGAACAGCCCCAGCATTTT
CASSQDPGTGEQPQHF
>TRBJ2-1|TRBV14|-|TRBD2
TGTGCCAGCAGCCCGAAGACTAGCGGGGGGCCCCACTACAATGAGCAGTTCTTC
CASSPKTSGGPHYNEQFF
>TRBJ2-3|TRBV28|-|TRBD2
TGTGCCAGCAGCCACCAGCTCGGGGCGGGGGGAAACACAGATACGCAGTATTTT
CASSHQLGAGGNTDTQYF
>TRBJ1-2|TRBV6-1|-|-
TGTGCCAGCAGTGATGACTCTACGGGAGGGGTAGACTATGGCTACACCTTC
CASSDDSTGGVDYGYTF
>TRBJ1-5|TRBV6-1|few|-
TGTGCCAGCAGTGAGGTTCCTCCCGGGACATACGATAGCAATCAGCCCCAGCATTTT
CASSEVPPGTYDSNQPQHF
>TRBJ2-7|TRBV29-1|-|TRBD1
TGCAGCGTTGAAGGACGACAGGGTTACGAGCAGTACTTC
CSVEGRQGYEQYF
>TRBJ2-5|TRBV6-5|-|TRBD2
TGTGCCAGCAGTCCCGGACTAGAGACGGAGACCCAGTACTTC
CASSPGLETETQYF
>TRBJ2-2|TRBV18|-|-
TGTGCCAGCTCACCACCACAGCTCATTTCGAACACCGGGGAGCTGTTTTTT
CASSPPQLISNTGELFF
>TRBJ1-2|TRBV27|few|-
TGTGCCAGCAGTCGTTCTACTGCCGTAGATGGCTACACCTTC
CASSRSTAVDGYTF
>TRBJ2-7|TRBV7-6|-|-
TGTGCCAGCAGCTTAGTGGGGGCAGACCCCTCCTACGAGCAGTACTTC
CASSLVGADPSYEQYF
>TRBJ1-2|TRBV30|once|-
TGTGCCTGGACCGTTATACAGGTTTCCTATGGCTACACCTTC
CAWTVIQVSYGYTF